This T cell receptor (beta chain) was found in a study of T cell responses to AZD1222 COVID-19 vaccine. TCRdb's copy holds only in-frame clones and misses some; the assay was immunoSEQ multiplex PCR. The data hold about 97,000 clones, with around 89% observed a single time. Germline V gives CDR1 LNHDA, CDR2 SQIVND (reference sequence). The CDR3 runs to 15 residues. V gave up 7 bases and J gave up 7 bases; unmatched junction bases: 15. The material was peripheral blood, obtained on day 0 of AZD1222 vaccination. The V gene is TRBV19, the J gene TRBJ1-2; TRBD1 agrees at 7 bases. The sequence was collected from an adult in good health. The CDR3 DNA reads TGTGCCAGTAAAAGGCCAGGGGGGCGCGGTGGTGGCTACACCTTC. Translated: CASKRPGGRGGGYTF.